This T cell receptor beta chain originates from a study of human T cells and chemical hapten exposure. The study's findings and limits: As patch test score rose, PT1 expanded TCR counts tended to rise as well.

This clonotype was seen only a few times. What it binds is unknown. As to time point: pre-sensitization, week 0. Treatment reported: therapeutic diphenylcyclopropenone sensitization with weekly scalp DPC. Deletions cut 7 bases from V and 8 bases from J, with 14 bases between. Germline CDR1 SQVTM, CDR2 ANQGSEA. The CDR3 sequence is 11 residues long. Each CDR3 protein gets one entry after TCRdb re-called the RACE reads with MiXCR. Here the sample spans fewer than 300,000 distinct CDR3 sequences, about 8.6% being singletons. The sequenced sample was whole blood, obtained in connection with sensitization to the hapten diphenylcyclopropenone (DPC). The clonotype comes from a woman in her thirties or forties with alopecia areata. Some clones in this sample may be carry-over from other donors' samples. The chain has TRBV29-1 and TRBJ1-1; D unresolved. The CDR3 DNA is TGCAGCGCGGGTCACCTGACCGAAGCTTTCTTT. Translation gives CSAGHLTEAFF.